Listed below are T cell receptor beta chains from one sample, sequenced in a study of shared clonotypes between healthy human individuals. Profiling relied on immunoSEQ multiplex PCR, and the TCRdb table lists in-frame clones only, not all of them. The sample holds 330,000 or so clones, approximately 79% seen once. Specimen: memory CD4+ T cells sorted from blood. The receptors shown here come from a man aged 25-45 years in good health. CDR3s include the opening cysteine and the closing phenylalanine or tryptophan. Each record gives: clone size, V gene, CDR3 length, J gene, D gene, CDR3 protein, CDR3 DNA. D genes are given only for firm matches. A clone size is listed for some rows: how often the clone was seen (once, few, many), or a class if it is expanded.

size: once; V: TRBV18; length: 13; J: TRBJ2-3; D: NA; CDR3: CASSPIGTDTQYF; DNA: TGTGCCAGCTCACCGATCGGCACAGATACGCAGTATTTT
size: NA; V: TRBV30; length: 18; J: TRBJ2-1; D: TRBD2; CDR3: CAWSRGLAGWSSYNEQFF; DNA: TGTGCCTGGAGCAGGGGACTAGCGGGATGGAGCTCCTACAATGAGCAGTTCTTC
size: NA; V: TRBV6-5; length: 15; J: TRBJ2-1; D: NA; CDR3: CASSKDFTRWNEQFF; DNA: TGTGCCAGCAGTAAGGACTTCACAAGATGGAATGAGCAGTTCTTC
size: NA; V: TRBV15; length: 17; J: TRBJ1-4; D: TRBD1; CDR3: CATSRGGTGGNNEKLFF; DNA: TGTGCCACCAGCAGAGGAGGGACAGGGGGAAATAATGAAAAACTGTTTTTT
size: once; V: TRBV6-6; length: 14; J: TRBJ2-1; D: NA; CDR3: CASSYSITHNEQFF; DNA: TGTGCCAGCAGTTACTCGATCACACACAATGAGCAGTTCTTC
size: NA; V: TRBV7-2; length: 16; J: TRBJ2-2; D: NA; CDR3: CASSFRGLHPTGELFF; DNA: TGTGCCAGCAGCTTCAGGGGCCTTCATCCCACCGGGGAGCTGTTTTTT
size: NA; V: TRBV5-8; length: 12; J: TRBJ2-1; D: NA; CDR3: CANSLSYNEQFF; DNA: TGTGCCAATAGCCTCTCCTACAATGAGCAGTTCTTC
size: few; V: TRBV11-3; length: 15; J: TRBJ2-1; D: TRBD2; CDR3: CASSSGTRSYNEQFF; DNA: TGTGCCAGCAGCTCCGGGACTAGGTCTTACAATGAGCAGTTCTTC
size: NA; V: TRBV27; length: 14; J: TRBJ1-2; D: TRBD1; CDR3: CASSSDRGFGGYTF; DNA: TGTGCCAGCAGTTCGGACAGGGGGTTTGGGGGCTACACCTTC
size: NA; V: TRBV19; length: 13; J: TRBJ2-1; D: NA; CDR3: CASKGVVDNEQFF; DNA: TGTGCCTCCAAGGGAGTCGTAGACAATGAGCAGTTCTTC
size: few; V: TRBV4-3; length: 19; J: TRBJ2-6; D: TRBD2; CDR3: CASSQEAGRSSSGANVLTF; DNA: TGCGCCAGCAGCCAAGAAGCGGGGCGGTCTAGCTCTGGGGCCAACGTCCTGACTTTC
size: NA; V: TRBV5-6; length: 16; J: TRBJ2-7; D: NA; CDR3: CASSLGDSSFSYEQYF; DNA: TGTGCCAGCAGCTTGGGTGACAGCTCTTTTTCCTACGAGCAGTACTTC
size: NA; V: TRBV6-1; length: 13; J: TRBJ2-7; D: TRBD2; CDR3: CASRSGGTYEQYF; DNA: TGTGCCAGCAGGAGCGGGGGGACCTACGAGCAGTACTTC
size: NA; V: TRBV2; length: 16; J: TRBJ2-3; D: NA; CDR3: CASSEAHIRGTDTQYF; DNA: TGTGCCAGCAGTGAAGCGCATATCCGGGGCACAGATACGCAGTATTTT
size: NA; V: TRBV30; length: 11; J: TRBJ1-1; D: NA; CDR3: CAWSAGQRAFF; DNA: TGTGCCTGGAGCGCGGGACAACGAGCTTTCTTT